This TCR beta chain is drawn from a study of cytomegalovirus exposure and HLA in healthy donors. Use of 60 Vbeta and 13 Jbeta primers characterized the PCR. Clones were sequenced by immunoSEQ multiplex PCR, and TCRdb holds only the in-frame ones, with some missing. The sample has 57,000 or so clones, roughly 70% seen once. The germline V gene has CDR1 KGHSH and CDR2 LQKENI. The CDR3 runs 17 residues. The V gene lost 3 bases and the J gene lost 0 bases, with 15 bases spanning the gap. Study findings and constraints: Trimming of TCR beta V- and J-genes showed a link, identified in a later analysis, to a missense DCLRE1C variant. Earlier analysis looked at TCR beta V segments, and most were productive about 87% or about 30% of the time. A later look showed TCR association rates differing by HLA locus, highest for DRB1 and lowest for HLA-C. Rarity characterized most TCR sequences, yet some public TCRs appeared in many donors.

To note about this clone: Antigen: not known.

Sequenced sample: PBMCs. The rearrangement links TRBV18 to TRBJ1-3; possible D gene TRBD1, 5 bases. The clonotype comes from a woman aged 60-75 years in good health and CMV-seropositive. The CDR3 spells CASSPTHDSRSGNTIYF. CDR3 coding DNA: TGTGCCAGCTCACCCACGCATGACAGCCGCTCTGGAAACACCATATATTTT.